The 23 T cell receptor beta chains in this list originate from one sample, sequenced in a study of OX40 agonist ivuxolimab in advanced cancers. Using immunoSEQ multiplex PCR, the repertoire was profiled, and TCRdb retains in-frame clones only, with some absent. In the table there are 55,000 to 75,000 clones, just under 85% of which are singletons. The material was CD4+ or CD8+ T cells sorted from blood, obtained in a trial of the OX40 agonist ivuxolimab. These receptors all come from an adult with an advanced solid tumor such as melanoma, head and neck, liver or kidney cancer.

Written as DNA, the CDR3 is TGTGCCAGCAGCTATACGGGACTCCCTCTCTACTTC. As protein: CASSYTGLPLYF. The chain joins TRBV7-9 to TRBJ2-5; TRBD2 is a possible D gene (6 bases). CDR1 and CDR2 (germline): SEHNR, FQNEAQ (reference sequence). The CDR3 has 12 amino acids. V was cut by 4 bases and J by 14 bases, with 17 bases left in between.

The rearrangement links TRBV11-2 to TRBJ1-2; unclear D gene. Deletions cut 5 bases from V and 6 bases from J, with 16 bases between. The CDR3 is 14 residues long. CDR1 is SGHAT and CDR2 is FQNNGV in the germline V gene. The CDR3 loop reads CASSVNQAVDGYTF. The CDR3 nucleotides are TGTGCCAGCAGCGTAAACCAGGCCGTAGATGGCTACACCTTC.

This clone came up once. The chain's CDR3 is CASTQLAGEAEQFF. CDR3 DNA: TGTGCCAGCACCCAACTAGCGGGAGAAGCTGAGCAGTTCTTC. V gene TRBV6-5 combines with J gene TRBJ2-1, with TRBD2 matching over 11 bases. The CDR3 runs to 14 residues. Trimming at V came to 7 bases and at J to 9 bases, leaving 8 bases not matched to a gene. Germline V gene sequence: CDR1 MNHEY, CDR2 SVGAGI.

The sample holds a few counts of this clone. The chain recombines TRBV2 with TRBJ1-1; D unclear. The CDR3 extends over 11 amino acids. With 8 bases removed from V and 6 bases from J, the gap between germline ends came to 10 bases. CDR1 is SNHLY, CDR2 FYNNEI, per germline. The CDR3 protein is CASCLRAEAFF. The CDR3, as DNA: TGTGCCAGCTGTCTGCGGGCTGAAGCTTTCTTT.

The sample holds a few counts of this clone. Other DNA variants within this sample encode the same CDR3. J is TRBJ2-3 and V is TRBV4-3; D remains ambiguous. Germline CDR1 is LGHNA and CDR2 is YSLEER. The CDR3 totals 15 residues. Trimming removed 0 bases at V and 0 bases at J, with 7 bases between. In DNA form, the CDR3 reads TGCGCCAGCAGCCAAGACAGTGCTAGCACAGATACGCAGTATTTT. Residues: CASSQDSASTDTQYF.

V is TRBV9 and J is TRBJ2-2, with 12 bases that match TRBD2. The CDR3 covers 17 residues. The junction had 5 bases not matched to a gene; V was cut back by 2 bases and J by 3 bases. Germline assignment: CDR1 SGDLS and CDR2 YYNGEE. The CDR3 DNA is TGTGCCAGCAGCGTGTCGACTAGCGGGAGCTACACCGGGGAGCTGTTTTTT. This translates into CASSVSTSGSYTGELFF.

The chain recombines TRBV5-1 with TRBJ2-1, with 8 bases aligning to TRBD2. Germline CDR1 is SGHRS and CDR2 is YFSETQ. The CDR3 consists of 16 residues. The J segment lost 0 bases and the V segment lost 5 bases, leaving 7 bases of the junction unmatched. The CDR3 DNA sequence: TGCGCCAGCAGGCTCGTAGCGGGGAGCTCCTACAATGAGCAGTTCTTC. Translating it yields CASRLVAGSSYNEQFF.

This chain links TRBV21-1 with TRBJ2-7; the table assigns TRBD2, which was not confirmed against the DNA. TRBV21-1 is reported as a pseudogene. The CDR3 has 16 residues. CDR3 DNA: TGTGCCAGCAGCAAAGGGGGTAGCGGGAGTTCCTACGAGCAGTACTTC. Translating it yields CASSKGGSGSSYEQYF.

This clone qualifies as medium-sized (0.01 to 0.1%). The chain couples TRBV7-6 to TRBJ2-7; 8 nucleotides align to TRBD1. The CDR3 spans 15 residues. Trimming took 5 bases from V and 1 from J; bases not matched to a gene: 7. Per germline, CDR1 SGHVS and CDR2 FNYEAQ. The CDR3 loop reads CASSAGTGKSYEQYF. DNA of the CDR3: TGTGCCAGCAGCGCCGGGACAGGAAAATCCTACGAGCAGTACTTC.

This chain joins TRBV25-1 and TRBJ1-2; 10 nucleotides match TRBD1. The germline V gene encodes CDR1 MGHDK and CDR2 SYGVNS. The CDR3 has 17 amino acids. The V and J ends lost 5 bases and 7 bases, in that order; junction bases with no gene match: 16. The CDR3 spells CASSPSLGADRGLGYTF. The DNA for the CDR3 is TGTGCCAGCAGTCCCTCCCTGGGGGCTGACAGGGGGCTTGGCTACACCTTC.

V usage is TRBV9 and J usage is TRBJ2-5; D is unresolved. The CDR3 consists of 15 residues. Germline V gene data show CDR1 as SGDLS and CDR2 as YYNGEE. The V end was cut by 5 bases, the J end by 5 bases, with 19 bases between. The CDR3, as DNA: TGTGCCAGCAGTGATCTCGCCTCTGAAGGGGAGACCCAGTACTTC. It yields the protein CASSDLASEGETQYF.

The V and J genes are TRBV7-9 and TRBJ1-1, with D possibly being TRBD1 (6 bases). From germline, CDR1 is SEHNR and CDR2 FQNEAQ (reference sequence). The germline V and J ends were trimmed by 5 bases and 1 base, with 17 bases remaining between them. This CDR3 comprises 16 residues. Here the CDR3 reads CASSPPGGGGNTEAFF. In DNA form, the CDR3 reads TGTGCCAGCAGCCCGCCGGGGGGAGGGGGGAACACTGAAGCTTTCTTT.

The CDR3 here is CASRVGGVALYSNQPQHF. In nucleotides, the CDR3 is TGTGCAAGTCGCGTCGGGGGAGTGGCACTATATAGCAATCAGCCCCAGCATTTT. The chain is built from TRBV12-2 and TRBJ1-5. TRBV12-2 is classified as a pseudogene. The CDR3 spans 18 residues.

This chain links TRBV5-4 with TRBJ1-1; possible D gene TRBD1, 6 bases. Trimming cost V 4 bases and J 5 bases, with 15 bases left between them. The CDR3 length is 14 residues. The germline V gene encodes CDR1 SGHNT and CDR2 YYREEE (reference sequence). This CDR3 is CASSEQGTRTEAFF. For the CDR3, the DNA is TGTGCCAGCAGCGAGCAGGGGACTAGGACTGAAGCTTTCTTT.

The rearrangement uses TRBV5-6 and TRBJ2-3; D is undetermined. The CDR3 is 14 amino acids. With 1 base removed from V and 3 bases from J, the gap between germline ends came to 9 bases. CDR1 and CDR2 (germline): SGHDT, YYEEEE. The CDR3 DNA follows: TGTGCCAGCAGCTTGTTAAGGCAAACAGATACGCAGTATTTT. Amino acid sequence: CASSLLRQTDTQYF.

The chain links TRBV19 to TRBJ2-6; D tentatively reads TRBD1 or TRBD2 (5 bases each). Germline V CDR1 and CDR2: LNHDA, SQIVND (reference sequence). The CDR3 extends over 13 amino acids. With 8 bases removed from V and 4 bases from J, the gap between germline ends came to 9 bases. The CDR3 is CASEGFGANVLTF. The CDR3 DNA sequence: TGTGCCAGTGAGGGGTTCGGGGCCAACGTCCTGACTTTC. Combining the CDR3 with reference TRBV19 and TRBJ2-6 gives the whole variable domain DGGITQSPKYLFRKEGQNVTLSCEQNLNHDAMYWYRQDPGQGLRLIYYSQIVNDFQKGDIAEGYSVSREKKESFPLTVTSAQKNPTAFYLCASEGFGANVLTFGAGSRLTVL.

CDR3 in amino acids: CASSPRTVYEQYV. CDR3 nucleotides: TGTGCCAGCTCACCAAGGACAGTATACGAGCAGTACGTC. The chain links TRBV18 to TRBJ2-7; D is possibly TRBD1 (6 bases). The V gene lost 2 bases and the J gene lost 4 bases, with 9 bases spanning the gap. The CDR3 is made up of 13 amino acids. CDR1 and CDR2 (germline): KGHSH, LQKENI.

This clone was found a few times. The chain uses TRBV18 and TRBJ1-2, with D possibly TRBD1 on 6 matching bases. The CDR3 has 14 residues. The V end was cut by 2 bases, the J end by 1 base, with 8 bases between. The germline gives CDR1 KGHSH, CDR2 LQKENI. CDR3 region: CASSPGGSNYGYTF. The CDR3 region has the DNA TGTGCCAGCTCACCAGGGGGCAGTAACTATGGCTACACCTTC.

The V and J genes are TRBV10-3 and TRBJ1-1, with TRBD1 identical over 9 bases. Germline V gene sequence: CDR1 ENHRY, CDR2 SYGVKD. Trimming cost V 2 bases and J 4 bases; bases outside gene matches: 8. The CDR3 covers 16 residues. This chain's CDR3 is CAISEGAETGGTEAFF. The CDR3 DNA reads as TGTGCCATCAGTGAGGGTGCAGAGACAGGGGGCACTGAAGCTTTCTTT.

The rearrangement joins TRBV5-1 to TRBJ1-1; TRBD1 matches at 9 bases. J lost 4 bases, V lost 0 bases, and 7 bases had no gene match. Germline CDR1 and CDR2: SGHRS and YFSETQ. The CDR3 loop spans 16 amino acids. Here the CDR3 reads CASSLAVQGASTEAFF. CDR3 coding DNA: TGCGCCAGCAGCTTGGCAGTACAGGGGGCGAGCACTGAAGCTTTCTTT.

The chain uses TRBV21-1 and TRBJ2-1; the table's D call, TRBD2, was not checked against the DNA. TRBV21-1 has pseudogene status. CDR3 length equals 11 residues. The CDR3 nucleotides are TGTCCTGCTGGGGGGAACAATGAGCAGTTCTTC. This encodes CPAGGNNEQFF.

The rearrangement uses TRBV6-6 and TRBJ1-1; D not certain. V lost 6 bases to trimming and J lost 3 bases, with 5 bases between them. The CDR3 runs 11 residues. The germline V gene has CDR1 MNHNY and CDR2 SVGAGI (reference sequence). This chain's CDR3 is CASRRDTEAFF. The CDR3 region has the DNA TGTGCCAGCAGAAGGGACACTGAAGCTTTCTTT.

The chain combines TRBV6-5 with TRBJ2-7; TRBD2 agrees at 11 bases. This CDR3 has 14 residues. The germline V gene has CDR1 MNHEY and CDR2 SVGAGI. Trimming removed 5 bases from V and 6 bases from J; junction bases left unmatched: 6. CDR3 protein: CASSVAGGSGEQYF. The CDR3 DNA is TGTGCCAGCAGTGTAGCGGGAGGGTCGGGCGAGCAGTACTTC.